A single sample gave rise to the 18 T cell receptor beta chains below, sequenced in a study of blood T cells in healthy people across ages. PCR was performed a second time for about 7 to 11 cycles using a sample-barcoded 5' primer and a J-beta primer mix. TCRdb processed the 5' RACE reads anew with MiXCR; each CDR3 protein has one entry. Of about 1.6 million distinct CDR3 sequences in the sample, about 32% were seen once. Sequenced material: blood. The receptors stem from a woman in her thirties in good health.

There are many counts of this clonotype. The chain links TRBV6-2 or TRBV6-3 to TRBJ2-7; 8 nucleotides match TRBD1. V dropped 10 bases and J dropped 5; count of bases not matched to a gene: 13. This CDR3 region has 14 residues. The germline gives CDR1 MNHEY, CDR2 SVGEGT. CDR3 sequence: CATESRGRWDEQYF. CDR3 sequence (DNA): TGTGCCACCGAAAGCAGGGGGCGATGGGACGAGCAGTACTTC.

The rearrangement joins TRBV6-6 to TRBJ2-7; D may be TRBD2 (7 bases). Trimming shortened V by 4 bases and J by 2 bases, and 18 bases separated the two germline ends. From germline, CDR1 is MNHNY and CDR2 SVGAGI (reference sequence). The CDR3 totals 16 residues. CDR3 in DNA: TGTGCCAGCAGTTCGCCGCGGGGGCGGCTCCCCTACGAGCAGTACTTC. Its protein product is CASSSPRGRLPYEQYF.

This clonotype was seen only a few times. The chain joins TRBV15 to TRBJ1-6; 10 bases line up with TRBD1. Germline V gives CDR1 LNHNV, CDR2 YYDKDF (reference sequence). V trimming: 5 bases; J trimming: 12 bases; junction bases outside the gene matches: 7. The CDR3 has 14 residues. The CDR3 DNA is TGTGCCACCAGCGAGGACAGGGGGATTTTACCCCTCCACTTT. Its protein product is CATSEDRGILPLHF. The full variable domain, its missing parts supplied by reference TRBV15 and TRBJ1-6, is DAMVIQNPRYQVTQFGKPVTLSCSQTLNHNVMYWYQQKSSQAPKLLFHYYDKDFNNEADTPDNFQSRRPNTSFCFLDIRSPGLGDTAMYLCATSEDRGILPLHFGNGTRLTVT.

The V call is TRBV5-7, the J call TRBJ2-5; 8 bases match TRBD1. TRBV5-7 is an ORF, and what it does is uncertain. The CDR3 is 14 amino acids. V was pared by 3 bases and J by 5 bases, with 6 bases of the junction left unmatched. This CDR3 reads CASSSGGEGETQYF. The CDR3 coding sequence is TGTGCCAGCAGCTCAGGGGGCGAAGGGGAGACCCAGTACTTC.

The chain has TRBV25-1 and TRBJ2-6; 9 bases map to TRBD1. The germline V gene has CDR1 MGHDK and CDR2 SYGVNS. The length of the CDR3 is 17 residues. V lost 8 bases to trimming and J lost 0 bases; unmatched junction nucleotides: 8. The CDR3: CASGGDRDPSGANVLTF. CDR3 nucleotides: TGTGCCAGCGGGGGGGACAGGGATCCCTCTGGGGCCAACGTCCTGACTTTC.

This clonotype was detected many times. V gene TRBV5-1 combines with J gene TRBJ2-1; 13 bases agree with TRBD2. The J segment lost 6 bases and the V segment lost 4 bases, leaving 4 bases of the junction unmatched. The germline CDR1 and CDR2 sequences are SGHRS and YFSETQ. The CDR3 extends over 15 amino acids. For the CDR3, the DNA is TGCGCCAGCAGCCCCACTAGCGGGGGGGCCAATGAGCAGTTCTTC. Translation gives CASSPTSGGANEQFF.

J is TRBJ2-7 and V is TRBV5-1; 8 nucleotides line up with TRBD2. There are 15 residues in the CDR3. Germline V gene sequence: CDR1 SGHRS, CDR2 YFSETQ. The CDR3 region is CISSSSGGPPYEQYF. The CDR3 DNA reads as TGCATCAGCAGCTCGAGCGGGGGACCACCCTACGAGCAGTACTTC.

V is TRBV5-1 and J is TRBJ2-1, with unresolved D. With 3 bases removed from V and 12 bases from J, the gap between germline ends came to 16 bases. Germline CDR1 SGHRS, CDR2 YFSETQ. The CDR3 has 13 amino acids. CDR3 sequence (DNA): TGCGCCAGCAGCTCCGGTGACAATACTGCGCAGTTCTTC. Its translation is CASSSGDNTAQFF. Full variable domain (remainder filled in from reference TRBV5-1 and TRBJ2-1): KAGVTQTPRYLIKTRGQQVTLSCSPISGHRSVSWYQQTPGQGLQFLFEYFSETQRNKGNFPGRFSGRQFSNSRSEMNVSTLELGDSALYLCASSSGDNTAQFFGPGTRLTVL.

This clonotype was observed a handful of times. The CDR3 is CASSYGQGFRGELFF. CDR3 bases: TGTGCCAGCAGTTACGGACAGGGGTTCCGCGGGGAGCTGTTTTTT. This chain connects TRBV6-5 to TRBJ2-2, with 9 nucleotides matching TRBD1. Germline CDR1 is MNHEY and CDR2 is SVGAGI. The CDR3 length is 15 residues. Trimming took 2 bases from V and 7 from J; bases not matched to a gene: 5.

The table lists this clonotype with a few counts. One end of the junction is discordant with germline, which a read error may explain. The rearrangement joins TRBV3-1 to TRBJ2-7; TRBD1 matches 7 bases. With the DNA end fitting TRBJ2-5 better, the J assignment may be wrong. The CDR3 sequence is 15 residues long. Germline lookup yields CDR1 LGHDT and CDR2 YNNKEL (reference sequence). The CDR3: CASSQRGLIQVTQYF. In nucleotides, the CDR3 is TGTGCCAGCAGCCAAAGGGGGCTGATTCAAGTGACCCAGTACTTC.

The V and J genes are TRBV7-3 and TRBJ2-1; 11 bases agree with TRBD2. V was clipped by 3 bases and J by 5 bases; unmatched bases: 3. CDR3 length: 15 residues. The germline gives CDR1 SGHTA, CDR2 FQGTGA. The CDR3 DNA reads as TGTGCCAGCAGCTTCACTAGCGGGAGAAACAATGAGCAGTTCTTC. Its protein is CASSFTSGRNNEQFF.

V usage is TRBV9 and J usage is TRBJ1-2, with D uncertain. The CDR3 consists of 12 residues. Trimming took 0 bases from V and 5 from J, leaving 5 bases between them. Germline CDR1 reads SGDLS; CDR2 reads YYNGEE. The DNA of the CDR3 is TGTGCCAGCAGCGTAGATGTATATGGCTACACCTTC. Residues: CASSVDVYGYTF. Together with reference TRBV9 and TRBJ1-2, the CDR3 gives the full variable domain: DSGVTQTPKHLITATGQRVTLRCSPRSGDLSVYWYQQSLDQGLQFLIQYYNGEERAKGNILERFSAQQFPDLHSELNLSSLELGDSALYFCASSVDVYGYTFGSGTRLTVV.

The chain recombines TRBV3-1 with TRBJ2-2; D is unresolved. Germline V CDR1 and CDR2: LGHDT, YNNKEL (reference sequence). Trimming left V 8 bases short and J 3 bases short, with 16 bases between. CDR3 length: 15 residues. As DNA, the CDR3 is TGTGCCAGCGGCGGCTGGCTAGTGGACACCGGGGAGCTGTTTTTT. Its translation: CASGGWLVDTGELFF.

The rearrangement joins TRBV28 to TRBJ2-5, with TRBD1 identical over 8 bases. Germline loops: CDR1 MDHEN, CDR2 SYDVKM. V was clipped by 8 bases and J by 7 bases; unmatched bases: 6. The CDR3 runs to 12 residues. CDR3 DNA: TGTGCCAGCGGGACAGGCTCAAGGACCCAGTACTTC. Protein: CASGTGSRTQYF.

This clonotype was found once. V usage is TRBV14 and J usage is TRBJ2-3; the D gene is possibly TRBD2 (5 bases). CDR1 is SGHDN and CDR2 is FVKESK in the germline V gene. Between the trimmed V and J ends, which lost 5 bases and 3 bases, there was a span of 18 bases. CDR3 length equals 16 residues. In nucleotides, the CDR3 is TGTGCCAGCAGCTCATTACGACATGGCGGGACAGATACGCAGTATTTT. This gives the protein CASSSLRHGGTDTQYF.

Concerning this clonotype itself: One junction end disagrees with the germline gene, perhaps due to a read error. The CDR3 spells CSAGDDTERRDEQFF. CDR3 DNA: TGCAGTGCTGGAGACGACACGGAAAGAAGAGATGAGCAGTTCTTC. The chain uses TRBV20-1 and TRBJ2-1; D gene uncertain. This CDR3 has 15 residues. Germline-derived CDR1 and CDR2 are DFQATT and SNEGSKA (reference sequence).

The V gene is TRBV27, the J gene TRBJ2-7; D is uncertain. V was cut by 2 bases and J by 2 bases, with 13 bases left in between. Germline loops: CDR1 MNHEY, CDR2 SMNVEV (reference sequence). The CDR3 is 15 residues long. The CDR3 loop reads CASSLIFGRPYEQYF. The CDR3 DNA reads TGTGCCAGCAGTTTAATTTTCGGAAGACCCTACGAGCAGTACTTC.

The CDR3 DNA sequence: TGCGCCAGCAGCCAAGAACCACAGGGTGATCAGCCCCAGCATTTT. This translates into CASSQEPQGDQPQHF. This chain joins TRBV4-1 and TRBJ1-5; TRBD1 is a possible D gene (6 bases). V lost 0 bases and J lost 5, with 11 bases in between. This CDR3 comprises 15 residues. The V gene's germline CDR1 is MGHRA and CDR2 YSYEKL.